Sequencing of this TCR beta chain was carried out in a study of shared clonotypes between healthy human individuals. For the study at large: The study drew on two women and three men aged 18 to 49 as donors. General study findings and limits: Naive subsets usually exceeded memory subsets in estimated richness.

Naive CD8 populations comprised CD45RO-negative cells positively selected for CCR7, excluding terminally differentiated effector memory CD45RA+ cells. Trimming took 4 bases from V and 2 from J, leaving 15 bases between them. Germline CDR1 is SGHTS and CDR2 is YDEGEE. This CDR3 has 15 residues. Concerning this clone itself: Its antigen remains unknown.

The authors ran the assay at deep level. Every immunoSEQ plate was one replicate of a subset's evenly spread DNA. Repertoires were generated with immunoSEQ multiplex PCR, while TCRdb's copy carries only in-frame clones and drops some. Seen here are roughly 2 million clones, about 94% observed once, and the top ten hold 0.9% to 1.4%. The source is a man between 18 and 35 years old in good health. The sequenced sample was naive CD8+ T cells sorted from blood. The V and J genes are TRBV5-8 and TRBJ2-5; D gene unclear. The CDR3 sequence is CASSPLSRIQETQYF. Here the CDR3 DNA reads TGTGCCAGCAGCCCTTTGTCGCGGATACAAGAGACCCAGTACTTC.